Presented here are 28 T cell receptor beta chains from one specimen sequenced in a study of blood T cell repertoires in COVID-19. Sequencing used immunoSEQ multiplex PCR; TCRdb keeps in-frame clones, though not all of them. The table records 40,000 to 50,000 clones, 80% to 90% of them present only once. Material for sequencing was peripheral blood. Source of these receptors: a human donor in a cohort sampled during active COVID-19.

This clone has more than one count but fewer than ten. V usage is TRBV12-3 or TRBV12-4 and J usage is TRBJ1-5, with D tentatively TRBD1 (6 bases). The CDR3 has 13 residues. V was trimmed by 6 bases and J by 7 bases, leaving 13 bases between them. The CDR3 DNA sequence: TGTGCCAGCAGCTCAGGGGAAGGACAGCCCCAGCATTTT. Protein product: CASSSGEGQPQHF.

This chain connects TRBV7-2 to TRBJ2-5; 10 bases are a match to TRBD1. The V and J ends lost 7 bases and 4 bases, in that order; junction bases with no gene match: 9. There are 15 residues in the CDR3. Germline assignment: CDR1 SGHTA and CDR2 FQGNSA. The CDR3 region has the DNA TGTGCCAGCACATGGACAGGGGGGGAGAGAGAGACCCAGTACTTC. Protein product: CASTWTGGERETQYF.

This clone was seen only a few times. The chain carries TRBV6-2 or TRBV6-3 and TRBJ2-7; D ambiguous. Trimming removed 2 bases from V and 7 bases from J, with 9 bases in between. The V gene's germline CDR1 is MNHEY and CDR2 SVGEGT. The CDR3 runs 12 residues. In nucleotides, the CDR3 is TGTGCCAGCAGTTACAGTGTTCAGGAGCAGTACTTC. Encoded protein: CASSYSVQEQYF.

This clone has only one observation. The chain joins TRBV3-1 (or the pseudogene TRBV3-2) to TRBJ1-1; 10 bases are a match to TRBD1. CDR3 size: 15 residues. Germline CDR1 and CDR2: LGHDT and YNNKEL (reference sequence). Trimming cost V 4 bases and J 5 bases; bases outside gene matches: 7. The CDR3 here is CASSRGRTGGTEAFF. The CDR3 DNA follows: TGTGCCAGCAGCCGGGGCCGGACAGGGGGAACTGAAGCTTTCTTT.

This rearrangement joins TRBV19 to TRBJ2-6; the D gene is possibly TRBD1 (6 bases). V shed 9 bases and J shed 3 bases, with 15 bases lying between them. Germline CDR1 is LNHDA and CDR2 is SQIVND (reference sequence). CDR3 length: 15 amino acids. CDR3 protein: CASRRQVYGANVLTF. The CDR3 coding sequence is TGTGCCAGCCGGAGACAGGTTTATGGGGCCAACGTCCTGACTTTC.

The V call is TRBV3-1 (or the pseudogene TRBV3-2), the J call TRBJ2-5; 7 nucleotides line up with TRBD2. The CDR3 sequence is 14 residues long. Losses at the gene ends were 2 bases for V and 4 bases for J; bases not matched to a gene: 4. Germline-derived CDR1 and CDR2 are LGHDT and YNNKEL (reference sequence). CDR3 nucleotide sequence: TGTGCCAGCAGCCAAAGCCCGGGGGGAGAGACCCAGTACTTC. Its protein product is CASSQSPGGETQYF.

The chain carries TRBV9 and TRBJ2-1, with D possibly matching TRBD2 (6 bases). The V and J ends lost 0 bases and 7 bases respectively, with 14 bases between them. This CDR3 region has 15 residues. Per the germline V gene, CDR1 is SGDLS and CDR2 is YYNGEE. The CDR3, as DNA: TGTGCCAGCAGCGTAGACGGGAGATCGAAGAATGAGCAGTTCTTC. Protein product: CASSVDGRSKNEQFF.

J is TRBJ2-7 and V is TRBV2, with TRBD1 as a possible D gene (5 bases). Germline V lookup: CDR1 SNHLY, CDR2 FYNNEI. This CDR3 region has 14 residues. V was clipped by 2 bases and J by 3 bases, with 11 bases between them. This chain's CDR3 is CASSERAGLYEQYF. In DNA form, the CDR3 reads TGTGCCAGCAGTGAACGGGCAGGGCTCTACGAGCAGTACTTC.

This chain uses TRBV7-2 with TRBJ1-1; maybe TRBD1 (5 bases). The V gene's germline CDR1 is SGHTA and CDR2 FQGNSA. V lost 5 bases and J lost 4, with 11 bases in between. The CDR3 extends over 13 amino acids. In DNA, the CDR3 is TGTGCCAGCAGCGTCGGGACTTTCACTGAAGCTTTCTTT. It specifies CASSVGTFTEAFF.

The chain recombines TRBV6-5 with TRBJ2-7; D remains unclear. The germline gives CDR1 MNHEY, CDR2 SVGAGI. This CDR3 spans 15 amino acids. Between the trimmed V and J ends, which lost 0 bases and 6 bases, there was a span of 15 bases. Here the CDR3 DNA reads TGTGCCAGCAGTTACTCGATGACTGGTGCTAGCGAGCAGTACTTC. Translating it yields CASSYSMTGASEQYF.

The chain employs TRBV2 and TRBJ1-4; the D is unclear. Trimming left V 2 bases short and J 3 bases short, with 7 bases between. From germline, CDR1 is SNHLY and CDR2 FYNNEI. CDR3 length equals 14 residues. In DNA form, the CDR3 reads TGTGCCAGCAGTGAACAAAACTCTAATGAAAAACTGTTTTTT. Residues: CASSEQNSNEKLFF.

The V gene is TRBV5-6, the J gene TRBJ1-4; 8 bases map to TRBD1. This CDR3 is built from 14 residues. Germline lookup yields CDR1 SGHDT and CDR2 YYEEEE. J gave up 4 bases and V 3 bases, and 2 bases lay outside the gene matches. In nucleotides, the CDR3 is TGTGCCAGCAGCTCGACAGGGGTTAATGAAAAACTGTTTTTT. Amino acids: CASSSTGVNEKLFF.

The rearrangement links TRBV11-2 to TRBJ2-2; TRBD1 aligns across 10 bases. V was clipped by 5 bases and J by 1 base; unmatched bases: 4. Germline values: CDR1 SGHAT, CDR2 FQNNGV. This CDR3 has 16 residues. The CDR3 protein is CASSIRDRGNTGELFF. The CDR3 nucleotides read TGTGCCAGCAGCATCCGGGACAGGGGGAACACCGGGGAGCTGTTTTTT.

This chain uses TRBV9 with TRBJ2-3; 7 bases match TRBD2. This CDR3 is built from 13 residues. Losses at the gene ends were 2 bases for V and 6 bases for J; bases not matched to a gene: 3. Germline V CDR1 and CDR2: SGDLS, YYNGEE. CDR3 sequence reads: CASSVPAGDTQYF. Written as DNA, the CDR3 is TGTGCCAGCAGCGTCCCAGCGGGGGATACGCAGTATTTT.

This chain links TRBV5-4 with TRBJ1-6, with TRBD1 identical over 7 bases. This CDR3 has 14 amino acids. The ends lost 4 bases at V and 8 bases at J; junction bases unmatched: 6. Germline CDR1 is SGHNT and CDR2 is YYREEE (reference sequence). The CDR3 region has the DNA TGTGCCAGCAGCCAGGACAGGCGCTATTCACCCCTCCACTTT. It translates to CASSQDRRYSPLHF.

This sequence joins TRBV12-3 or TRBV12-4 and TRBJ1-1, with D tentatively TRBD1 (5 bases). V was shortened by 3 bases and J by 7 bases, with 6 bases between the two germline ends. The CDR3 sequence is 11 residues long. CDR3 sequence reads: CASSLGHEAFF. The CDR3 DNA reads TGTGCCAGCAGTTTGGGGCATGAAGCTTTCTTT.

This chain connects TRBV6-2 or TRBV6-3 to TRBJ1-5, with 8 bases that match TRBD1. The CDR3 consists of 15 residues. Trimming cost V 1 base and J 3 bases; bases outside gene matches: 2. The germline gives CDR1 MNHEY, CDR2 SVGEGT. The CDR3 sequence: CASSYWTGFNQPQHF. In DNA, the CDR3 is TGTGCCAGCAGTTACTGGACAGGGTTCAATCAGCCCCAGCATTTT.

The chain links TRBV19 to TRBJ1-2, with D uncertain. This CDR3 is 14 amino acids long. The V end was cut by 3 bases, the J end by 6 bases, with 14 bases between. Germline V gene sequence: CDR1 LNHDA, CDR2 SQIVND (reference sequence). The CDR3 DNA follows: TGTGCCAGTAGTATGCTGTCGAGTGGGCATGGCTACACCTTC. Protein sequence: CASSMLSSGHGYTF. Looking up the rest from reference TRBV19 and TRBJ1-2 gives the full variable domain: DGGITQSPKYLFRKEGQNVTLSCEQNLNHDAMYWYRQDPGQGLRLIYYSQIVNDFQKGDIAEGYSVSREKKESFPLTVTSAQKNPTAFYLCASSMLSSGHGYTFGSGTRLTVV.

The chain's CDR3 is CASSYSRDSPTDTQYF. CDR3 DNA: TGTGCCAGCAGTTACTCGAGGGACAGCCCCACAGATACGCAGTATTTT. V gene TRBV6-5 combines with J gene TRBJ2-3, with TRBD1 identical over 7 bases. This CDR3 region has 16 residues. CDR1 and CDR2 from the germline V gene are MNHEY and SVGAGI. Trimming removed 0 bases from V and 2 bases from J; junction bases left unmatched: 5.

This clone came up once. This chain connects TRBV6-5 to TRBJ2-4; D is unclear. The CDR3 length is 11 residues. Germline V gives CDR1 MNHEY, CDR2 SVGAGI. V lost 4 bases, J lost 6 bases, and 4 bases lay in between. This CDR3 is CASSSLNIQYF. The CDR3 bases are TGTGCCAGCAGTTCCCTAAACATTCAGTACTTC.

The chain links TRBV7-8 to TRBJ2-2; the D is unclear. The V end lost 1 base, the J end lost 0 bases, and 6 bases lay between the germline ends. Per the germline V gene, CDR1 is SGHVS and CDR2 is FQNEAQ. This CDR3 contains 15 residues. Here the CDR3 DNA reads TGTGCCAGCAGCTTAGGCAGCGCGAACACCGGGGAGCTGTTTTTT. Residues: CASSLGSANTGELFF.

V gene TRBV4-1 combines with J gene TRBJ2-1; 9 bases map to TRBD1. The CDR3 spans 14 residues. Germline CDR1 reads MGHRA; CDR2 reads YSYEKL. V dropped 2 bases and J dropped 6; count of bases not matched to a gene: 2. CDR3 amino acids: CASSQMDRGNEQFF. In DNA form, the CDR3 reads TGCGCCAGCAGCCAAATGGACAGGGGCAATGAGCAGTTCTTC.

The table lists this clone with a count of one. The gene calls are TRBV6-5 and TRBJ2-2, with 8 bases matching TRBD1. CDR3 size: 15 residues. The germline gives CDR1 MNHEY, CDR2 SVGAGI. V was clipped by 6 bases and J by 3 bases; unmatched bases: 6. The CDR3, as DNA: TGTGCCAGCAGACCCCGGGACAGGTACACCGGGGAGCTGTTTTTT. As protein: CASRPRDRYTGELFF.

CDR3 protein: CASSPPSLTRDTQYF. The CDR3 DNA reads TGTGCCAGCTCACCACCGTCCCTCACCCGGGATACGCAGTATTTT. The genes are TRBV18 and TRBJ2-3, with no clear D. Germline V gene sequence: CDR1 KGHSH, CDR2 LQKENI. Between the trimmed V and J ends, which lost 0 bases and 6 bases, there was a span of 13 bases. The CDR3 contains 15 residues.

The rearrangement uses TRBV7-8 and TRBJ2-4; D perhaps matches TRBD2 (5 bases). Germline CDR1 and CDR2: SGHVS and FQNEAQ. Between the trimmed V and J ends, which lost 5 bases and 9 bases, there was a span of 8 bases. The CDR3 extends over 11 amino acids. This CDR3 is CASSNAGIQYF. CDR3 sequence (DNA): TGTGCCAGCAGCAATGCGGGCATTCAGTACTTC.

The genes are TRBV21-1 and TRBJ2-5; TRBD1 reflects the table's D call only, with no check against the DNA. TRBV21-1 is a known pseudogene. The CDR3 consists of 16 residues. CDR3 nucleotide sequence: TGTGCCAGCAGCAAGGACGGACAGGGAGATCCAGAGGCCCAGTACTTC. Translated, it gives CASSKDGQGDPEAQYF.

This chain connects TRBV19 to TRBJ2-3, with D perhaps matching TRBD2 (6 bases). The germline V gene has CDR1 LNHDA and CDR2 SQIVND (reference sequence). The CDR3 sequence is 14 residues long. V dropped 8 bases and J dropped 4 bases, with 16 bases sitting between them. For the CDR3, the DNA is TGTGCCAGTTCCATAACGGGAGCCGCAGATACGCAGTATTTT. Its translation is CASSITGAADTQYF.

This chain connects TRBV11-2 to TRBJ2-5; a possible D gene is TRBD2 (5 bases). Germline V gene lookup returns CDR1 SGHAT and CDR2 FQNNGV. The CDR3 spans 14 residues. Between the trimmed V and J ends, which lost 1 base and 4 bases, there was a span of 10 bases. The CDR3 nucleotides are TGTGCCAGCAGCTTAGGGCTAGCCTCAGAGACCCAGTACTTC. Translated: CASSLGLASETQYF.